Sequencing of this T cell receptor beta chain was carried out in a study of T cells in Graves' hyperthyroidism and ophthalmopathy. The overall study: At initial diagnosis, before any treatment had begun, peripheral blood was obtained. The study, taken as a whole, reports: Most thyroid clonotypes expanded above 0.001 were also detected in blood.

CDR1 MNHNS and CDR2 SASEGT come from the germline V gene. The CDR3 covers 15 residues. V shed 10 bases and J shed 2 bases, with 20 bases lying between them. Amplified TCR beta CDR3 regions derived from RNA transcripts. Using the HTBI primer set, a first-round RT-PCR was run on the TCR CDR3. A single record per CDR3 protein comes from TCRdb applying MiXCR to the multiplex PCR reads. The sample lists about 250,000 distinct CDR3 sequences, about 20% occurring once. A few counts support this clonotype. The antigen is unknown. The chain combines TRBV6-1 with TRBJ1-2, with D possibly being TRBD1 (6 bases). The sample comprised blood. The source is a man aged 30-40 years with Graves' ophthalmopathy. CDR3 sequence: CATRGGGTKNYGYTF. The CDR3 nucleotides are TGTGCCACCAGGGGTGGGGGGACCAAAAACTATGGCTACACCTTC.